The next 6 T cell receptor beta chains were all read from a single sample in a study of OX40 agonist ivuxolimab in advanced cancers. Some clones are missing from TCRdb's copy, which holds only in-frame ones; the method was immunoSEQ multiplex PCR. Of 65,000 to 95,000 clones in the sample, 70% to 90% were seen once. The sample consisted of CD4+ or CD8+ T cells sorted from blood, taken in a trial of the OX40 agonist ivuxolimab. The receptors stem from an adult with an advanced solid tumor such as melanoma, head and neck, liver or kidney cancer.

The J gene is TRBJ2-5, the V gene TRBV29-1; 11 bases agree with TRBD2. The germline V gene encodes CDR1 SQVTM and CDR2 ANQGSEA. The ends lost 6 bases at V and 4 bases at J; junction bases unmatched: 1. This CDR3 spans 12 amino acids. DNA for the CDR3: TGCAGCGTCCTAGCGGGGGGAGAGACCCAGTACTTC. It encodes CSVLAGGETQYF.

V gene TRBV19 combines with J gene TRBJ1-2, with TRBD1 matching 7 bases. V shed 4 bases, J shed 4 bases, and the junction held 6 bases outside the gene matches. The CDR3 is 14 residues long. The germline V gene encodes CDR1 LNHDA and CDR2 SQIVND (reference sequence). CDR3 region: CASSTGTALYGYTF. CDR3 nucleotides: TGTGCCAGTAGTACAGGGACAGCCCTCTATGGCTACACCTTC.

This chain links TRBV6-1 with TRBJ1-2; 8 bases fit TRBD1. Looked up from germline, CDR1 is MNHNS and CDR2 is SASEGT. Losses at the gene ends were 4 bases for V and 6 bases for J; bases not matched to a gene: 7. This CDR3 has 14 residues. CDR3 amino acids: CASSGAGQGHGYTF. CDR3 coding DNA: TGTGCCAGCAGTGGCGCTGGACAGGGCCATGGCTACACCTTC.

In nucleotides, the CDR3 is TGTGCCAGCAGCTCCTCCGATCGTGGTTTTACAGATACGCAGTATTTT. This encodes CASSSSDRGFTDTQYF. This chain joins TRBV11-2 and TRBJ2-3; D ambiguous. The germline V gene encodes CDR1 SGHAT and CDR2 FQNNGV. V was clipped by 4 bases and J by 3 bases, with 17 bases between them. This CDR3 spans 16 amino acids.

The CDR3 is CASSITAGGGQETQYF. The CDR3, as DNA: TGTGCCAGTAGTATAACGGCTGGGGGGGGGCAAGAGACCCAGTACTTC. The genes are TRBV19 and TRBJ2-5; TRBD2 agrees at 7 bases. V gave up 2 bases and J gave up 2 bases; unmatched junction bases: 8. The CDR3 totals 16 residues. Per germline, CDR1 LNHDA and CDR2 SQIVND (reference sequence). The entire variable domain, with the rest obtained from reference TRBV19 and TRBJ2-5, is as follows: DGGITQSPKYLFRKEGQNVTLSCEQNLNHDAMYWYRQDPGQGLRLIYYSQIVNDFQKGDIAEGYSVSREKKESFPLTVTSAQKNPTAFYLCASSITAGGGQETQYFGPGTRLLVL.

V gene TRBV25-1 combines with J gene TRBJ1-2; D not certain. There are 12 residues in the CDR3. V lost 9 bases and J lost 0, with 8 bases in between. Per the germline V gene, CDR1 is MGHDK and CDR2 is SYGVNS. CDR3 amino acids: CASSVSNYGYTF. The CDR3 nucleotides read TGTGCCAGTTCCGTTTCTAACTATGGCTACACCTTC.